These T cell receptor beta chains were read from a single sample in a study of shared clonotypes between healthy human individuals. Method: immunoSEQ multiplex PCR; TCRdb's copy keeps in-frame clones and lacks some. The sample shows 1.4 million or so clones, around 98.5% of them seen only once. Sequenced material: naive CD4+ T cells sorted from blood. These TCRs come from a man aged 30-40 years in good health. Both conserved end residues are part of each CDR3. The D gene is left open where the match is weak. Clone size is stated in some rows and not others, as once, few, many or a class when expanded.

v_gene	abundance	j_gene	d_gene	CDR3aa	CDR3nt
TRBV18	NA	TRBJ2-7	NA	CASSHLGTTDRLVLDYEQYF	TGTGCCAGCTCGCATCTAGGGACAACCGACCGACTAGTCCTTGACTACGAGCAGTACTTC
TRBV10-3	NA	TRBJ2-3	TRBD1	CAISYRSTGGRTDTQYF	TGTGCCATCAGTTACCGATCGACAGGGGGGAGGACAGATACGCAGTATTTT
TRBV28	NA	TRBJ2-5	TRBD1	CASSGTARETQYF	TGTGCCAGCAGTGGGACAGCCAGGGAGACCCAGTACTTC
TRBV5-1	once	TRBJ2-3	NA	CASSLEVVADTQYF	TGCGCCAGCAGCTTGGAAGTCGTCGCAGATACGCAGTATTTT
TRBV5-4	NA	TRBJ2-7	TRBD2	CASSLDFHRGSGSVYEQYF	TGTGCCAGCAGCTTGGACTTCCACCGGGGCAGCGGGAGCGTCTACGAGCAGTACTTC
TRBV18	NA	TRBJ2-7	TRBD1	CASSPLGTGQSEQYF	TGTGCCAGCTCACCGCTAGGGACAGGGCAATCCGAGCAGTACTTC
TRBV11-2	NA	TRBJ1-3	TRBD1	CASSPDRATGNTIYF	TGTGCCAGCAGCCCCGACAGGGCAACCGGAAACACCATATATTTT
TRBV28	NA	TRBJ1-3	NA	CASRPSTGVRGNTIYF	TGTGCCAGCAGACCCTCGACTGGCGTCAGGGGAAACACCATATATTTT
TRBV6-1	NA	TRBJ2-7	NA	CASSESYRNEQYF	TGTGCCAGCAGTGAAAGCTACAGGAACGAGCAGTACTTC
TRBV5-4	NA	TRBJ1-1	NA	CASSVNGGITEAFF	TGTGCCAGCAGCGTGAATGGGGGGATCACTGAAGCTTTCTTT
TRBV27	NA	TRBJ2-7	NA	CASSSSSKNSYEQYF	TGTGCCAGCAGTTCCTCGTCCAAAAATTCCTACGAGCAGTACTTC
TRBV27	NA	TRBJ2-3	TRBD2	CASSLLGLAGGRVFTDTQYF	TGTGCCAGCAGTTTATTAGGTCTAGCGGGAGGAAGGGTCTTCACAGATACGCAGTATTTT
TRBV5-4	NA	TRBJ1-1	NA	CASSLQGSAFF	TGTGCCAGCAGCTTACAGGGATCTGCTTTCTTT
TRBV7-2	NA	TRBJ2-7	TRBD2	CASSLLADTYEQYF	TGTGCCAGCAGCTTACTAGCGGATACCTACGAGCAGTACTTC
TRBV5-1	NA	TRBJ2-7	TRBD1	CASSDRLTGEQYF	TGCGCCAGCAGCGACAGGTTGACAGGGGAGCAGTACTTC
TRBV6-5	NA	TRBJ2-7	NA	CASSPASGEYEQYF	TGTGCCAGCAGCCCCGCCAGCGGAGAGTACGAGCAGTACTTC
TRBV5-1	NA	TRBJ1-1	NA	CASSLGGRMNTEAFF	TGCGCCAGCAGCTTGGGGGGTCGTATGAACACTGAAGCTTTCTTT
TRBV19	NA	TRBJ1-4	NA	CASSDRAQLLWEKLFF	TGTGCCAGTAGTGACCGGGCTCAGCTTTTGTGGGAAAAACTGTTTTTT
TRBV11-3	NA	TRBJ2-7	NA	CASSPDLFSGEQYF	TGTGCCAGCAGCCCTGACTTATTCTCGGGTGAGCAGTACTTC
TRBV7-2	NA	TRBJ2-1	NA	CASSLGRASYNEQFF	TGTGCCAGCAGCTTAGGGCGGGCCTCCTACAATGAGCAGTTCTTC
TRBV11-2	NA	TRBJ2-1	TRBD2	CASSLTPGLASNEQFF	TGTGCCAGCAGCTTAACCCCGGGACTAGCGTCGAATGAGCAGTTCTTC
TRBV27	NA	TRBJ2-2	TRBD2	CASSSPAGVSTGELFF	TGTGCCAGCAGCTCCCCCGCGGGAGTTAGCACCGGGGAGCTGTTTTTT
TRBV5-1	NA	TRBJ1-4	NA	CASGPGGQEKLFF	TGCGCCAGCGGTCCTGGGGGGCAAGAAAAACTGTTTTTT
TRBV2	NA	TRBJ1-3	NA	CASTAEAYSGNTIYF	TGTGCCAGCACGGCCGAGGCCTACTCTGGAAACACCATATATTTT
TRBV7-9	NA	TRBJ2-2	NA	CASRRRPENTGELFF	TGTGCCAGCAGACGTAGACCAGAGAACACCGGGGAGCTGTTTTTT
TRBV5-6	NA	TRBJ2-3	NA	CASSPSPDTQYF	TGTGCCAGCAGCCCATCACCAGATACGCAGTATTTT
TRBV6-4	NA	TRBJ1-1	NA	CASRERGHANTEAFF	TGTGCCAGCAGAGAACGGGGACACGCGAACACTGAAGCTTTCTTT
TRBV19	NA	TRBJ1-2	TRBD1	CASSIARQGKGYGYTF	TGTGCCAGTAGTATAGCCCGACAGGGAAAAGGATATGGCTACACCTTC
TRBV7-2	NA	TRBJ1-5	NA	CASSLWRGDQPQHF	TGTGCCAGCAGCTTATGGCGGGGCGATCAGCCCCAGCATTTT
TRBV11-3	NA	TRBJ2-1	TRBD1	CASSLVNRGLAYNEQFF	TGTGCCAGCAGCTTAGTAAACAGGGGGCTGGCCTACAATGAGCAGTTCTTC
TRBV15	NA	TRBJ1-1	TRBD1	CATSREQGARNTEAFF	TGTGCCACCAGCAGAGAACAGGGGGCCCGGAACACTGAAGCTTTCTTT
TRBV2	NA	TRBJ2-3	NA	CASSPPPITDTQYF	TGTGCCAGCAGTCCCCCCCCCATCACAGATACGCAGTATTTT
TRBV7-6	NA	TRBJ2-5	NA	CASSGPFSYQETQYF	TGTGCCAGCAGCGGTCCCTTTTCGTACCAAGAGACCCAGTACTTC
TRBV28	NA	TRBJ2-5	TRBD2	CASSLEVGLAGVETQYF	TGTGCCAGCAGTTTAGAAGTTGGACTAGCGGGAGTGGAGACCCAGTACTTC
TRBV30	NA	TRBJ2-7	NA	CAWSGGVYEQYF	TGTGCCTGGAGTGGGGGAGTTTACGAGCAGTACTTC
TRBV29-1	NA	TRBJ2-1	NA	CIILDRYNDEQFF	TGCATCATACTTGACAGATACAATGATGAGCAGTTCTTC
TRBV10-3	NA	TRBJ2-7	NA	CAISSRVYEQYF	TGTGCCATCAGTTCCAGGGTTTACGAGCAGTACTTC
TRBV6-5	NA	TRBJ2-7	TRBD1	CASSLRDSSYEQYF	TGTGCCAGCAGCCTACGGGACAGCTCCTACGAGCAGTACTTC
TRBV9	NA	TRBJ2-1	TRBD2	CASSVGSFSWASGKVNEQFF	TGTGCCAGCAGCGTAGGTTCTTTTTCTTGGGCTAGCGGGAAGGTAAATGAGCAGTTCTTC
TRBV5-6	NA	TRBJ2-1	TRBD2	CASSLMTSGTYNEQFF	TGTGCCAGCAGCTTGATGACTAGCGGGACATACAATGAGCAGTTCTTC
TRBV18	NA	TRBJ1-2	NA	CASSPFGGIYGYTF	TGTGCCAGCTCACCGTTCGGAGGGATCTATGGCTACACCTTC
TRBV6-5	NA	TRBJ2-7	NA	CASSSPTGQLSYEQYF	TGTGCCAGCAGTTCCCCCACAGGACAGTTGTCCTACGAGCAGTACTTC
TRBV5-4	NA	TRBJ1-1	NA	CASSLEGSQNTEAFF	TGTGCCAGCAGCTTGGAGGGCAGCCAGAACACTGAAGCTTTCTTT
TRBV7-3	NA	TRBJ2-4	NA	CASSSQGMGNIQYF	TGTGCCAGCAGTTCCCAGGGGATGGGAAACATTCAGTACTTC
TRBV5-1	NA	TRBJ1-1	NA	CASSLEGGRGNTEAFF	TGCGCCAGCAGCTTGGAAGGCGGCAGGGGGAACACTGAAGCTTTCTTT
TRBV6-5	NA	TRBJ2-2	NA	CASSYFENTGELFF	TGTGCCAGCAGTTACTTCGAGAACACCGGGGAGCTGTTTTTT
TRBV28	NA	TRBJ1-5	TRBD1	CASFTTRDRRPSNQPQHF	TGTGCCAGTTTTACGACCCGGGACAGGAGGCCCTCAAATCAGCCCCAGCATTTT
TRBV9	NA	TRBJ2-1	TRBD2	CASSPLAGGNNEQFF	TGTGCCAGCAGCCCCCTAGCGGGAGGGAACAATGAGCAGTTCTTC
TRBV7-2	NA	TRBJ2-1	TRBD2	CASSSGLAGGYNEQFF	TGTGCCAGCAGCTCCGGACTAGCGGGAGGGTACAATGAGCAGTTCTTC